This T cell receptor beta chain derives from a study of prognosis after radiotherapy for stage I lung cancer. Across the study: The patient group included nobody who received concurrent therapy with stereotactic body radiotherapy.

This clonotype was seen many times. CDR3 of TCR beta was amplified from genomic DNA via a two-round multiplex PCR. First-round PCR, the initial amplification, used primers specific to each TRBV and TRBJ gene. TCRdb itself ran the multiplex PCR reads through MiXCR, one entry per CDR3 protein. The sample includes about 15,000 distinct CDR3 sequences, about a sixth of them seen just once. The J segment lost 2 bases and the V segment lost 1 base, leaving 2 bases of the junction unmatched. Germline values: CDR1 SGHTA, CDR2 FQGTGA. This CDR3 region has 14 residues. The chain recombines TRBV7-3 with TRBJ2-7; 7 bases map to TRBD2. The sequence came from a donor over 45 with non-small cell lung cancer. Sequencing used PBMCs, obtained before or after stereotactic body radiation therapy (not recorded which). The CDR3 bases are TGTGCCAGCAGCTTAAGGGGGGGAACCTACGAGCAGTACTTC. Residues: CASSLRGGTYEQYF.